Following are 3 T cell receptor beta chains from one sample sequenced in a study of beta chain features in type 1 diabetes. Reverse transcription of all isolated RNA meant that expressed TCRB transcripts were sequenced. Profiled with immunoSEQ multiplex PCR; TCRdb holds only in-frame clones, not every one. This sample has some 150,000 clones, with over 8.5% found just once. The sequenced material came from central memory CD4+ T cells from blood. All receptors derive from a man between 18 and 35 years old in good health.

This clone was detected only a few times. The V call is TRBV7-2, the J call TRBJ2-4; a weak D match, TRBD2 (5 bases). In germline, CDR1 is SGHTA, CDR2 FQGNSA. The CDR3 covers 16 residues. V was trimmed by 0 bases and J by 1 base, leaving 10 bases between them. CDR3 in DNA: TGTGCCAGCAGCTTAGCCCTTGGCGGGGCCAAAAACATTCAGTACTTC. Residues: CASSLALGGAKNIQYF.

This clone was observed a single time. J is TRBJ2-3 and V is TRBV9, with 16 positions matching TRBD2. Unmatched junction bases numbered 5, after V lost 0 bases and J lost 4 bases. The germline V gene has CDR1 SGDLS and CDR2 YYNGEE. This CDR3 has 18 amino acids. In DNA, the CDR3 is TGTGCCAGCAGCGTAGTGGGACTAGCGGGGGGGCAAGCAGATACGCAGTATTTT. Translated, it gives CASSVVGLAGGQADTQYF.

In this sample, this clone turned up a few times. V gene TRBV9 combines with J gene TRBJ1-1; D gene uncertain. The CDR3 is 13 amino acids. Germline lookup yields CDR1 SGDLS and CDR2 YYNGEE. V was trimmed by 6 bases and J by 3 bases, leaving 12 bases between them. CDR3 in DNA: TGTGCCAGCACCAAATCTATGGACACTGAAGCTTTCTTT. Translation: CASTKSMDTEAFF.